This T cell receptor (beta chain) is from a study of control samples from healthy donors and cancer patients. Here immunoSEQ multiplex PCR was the method, and the copy in TCRdb shows in-frame clones only, minus some. The repertoire consists of about 140,000 clones, with about 90% occurring once and the leading ten covering around 7.3%. The sample was blood. The TCR sequence derives from a man aged 18 to 30 in good health.

CDR3 loop: CASSYGQVRNSPLHF. The CDR3 region has the DNA TGTGCCAGCAGTTACGGACAGGTTCGGAATTCACCCCTCCACTTT. The rearrangement links TRBV6-2 or TRBV6-3 to TRBJ1-6, with 7 bases fitting TRBD1. CDR3 length: 15 amino acids. V gave up 2 bases and J gave up 7 bases; unmatched junction bases: 5. Germline lookup yields CDR1 MNHEY and CDR2 SVGEGT.